A single sample is the source of the 31 T cell receptor beta chains below, sequenced in a study of blood T cell repertoires in acute mononucleosis. Data came from immunoSEQ multiplex PCR; TCRdb stores just in-frame clones and leaves some out. The repertoire includes more than 2,000 clones, under 35% of them detected once, and 44% sits in the top ten. Time point noted: acute infectious mononucleosis, at clinical presentation within 2 weeks of symptom onset (visit 1). Sequenced here: EBV YVL epitope tetramer+ CD8+ T cells sorted from PBMCs, sampled during acute infectious mononucleosis. As for subset: CD8 T cells binding a tetramer with EBV BRLF1 109-117 peptide (YVL-BR). These TCRs come from a woman between 18 and 29 years old with infectious mononucleosis caused by EBV.

In its sample, this clone was seen a few times. The chain has TRBV29-1 and TRBJ2-1; 13 bases align to TRBD2. Germline assignment: CDR1 SQVTM and CDR2 ANQGSEA. This CDR3 spans 20 amino acids. The CDR3 region has the DNA TGCAGAGGAGGGACAGGGTCCGGGACTAGCGGGGCATACTCCTACAATGAGCAGTTCTTC. Protein product: CRGGTGSGTSGAYSYNEQFF.

This sequence joins TRBV19 and TRBJ1-1, with D possibly matching TRBD1 (6 bases). This CDR3 comprises 15 residues. From germline, CDR1 is LNHDA and CDR2 SQIVND (reference sequence). Between the trimmed V and J ends, which lost 7 bases and 0 bases, there was a span of 15 bases. The CDR3 DNA reads TGTGCCAGTACAGGGGCCGCGGTAATGAACACTGAAGCTTTCTTT. This encodes CASTGAAVMNTEAFF.

The table lists this clone with many counts. A junction boundary mismatches the germline segment, possibly from a read error. The chain combines TRBV6-6 with TRBJ1-2, with no clear D. CDR1 and CDR2 from the germline V gene are MNHNY and SVGAGI (reference sequence). The CDR3 spans 14 residues. The CDR3 region is CAISAEFSFYGYTF. The CDR3 DNA reads as TGTGCCATCAGTGCGGAGTTCTCGTTCTATGGCTACACCTTC.

With respect to this clone: A far larger clone is one nucleotide away, so this likely arose from a read error. This same CDR3 is encoded by further DNA sequences in the sample. The chain uses TRBV7-2 and TRBJ2-1; D unresolved. Trimming took off 5 bases at V and 12 bases at J, with 11 bases between the two ends. The CDR3 is 11 residues long. Germline V gives CDR1 SGHTA, CDR2 FQGNSA. The chain's CDR3 is CASSPMFVQFF. The CDR3 bases are TGTGCCAGCAGCCCCATGTTCGTGCAGTTCTTC.

About this clone: Given a far larger clone just one base away, this is likely a sequencing read error. The chain carries TRBV27 and TRBJ2-5; D is ambiguous. The V end was cut by 0 bases, the J end by 3 bases, with 14 bases between. The CDR3 loop spans 16 amino acids. Looked up from germline, CDR1 is MNHEY and CDR2 is SMNVEV (reference sequence). CDR3: CASSLSVTAVKETQYF. The CDR3 DNA reads TGTGCCAGCAGTTTATCGGTAACGGCAGTCAAAGAGACCCAGTACTTC.

With respect to this clone: A far bigger clonotype differs at one base, so this is likely a read error. The sample holds other DNA sequences that translate to the same CDR3. V is TRBV29-1 and J is TRBJ2-1, with D perhaps given as TRBD1 or TRBD2 (9 bases each). The CDR3 contains 21 residues. V was clipped by 6 bases and J by 0 bases, with 33 bases between them. CDR1 is SQVTM, CDR2 ANQGSEA, per germline. CDR3 loop: CSVGGTGSGSSGAYSYNEQFF. Written as DNA, the CDR3 is TGCAGCGTAGGAGGGACAGGGTCCGGGTCTAGCGGGGCATACTCCTACAATGAGCAGTTCTTC.

The rearrangement uses TRBV29-1 and TRBJ2-1, with 11 bases matching TRBD2. Germline V gives CDR1 SQVTM, CDR2 ANQGSEA. V gave up 6 bases and J gave up 0 bases; unmatched junction bases: 22. The CDR3 sequence is 21 residues long. DNA of the CDR3: TGCAGCGTAGGAGTGACTGGGTCCGTGACTAGCGGGGCATACTCCTACAATGAGCAGTTCTTC. Its protein product is CSVGVTGSVTSGAYSYNEQFF.

This clone was observed a few times. The rearrangement joins TRBV30 to TRBJ2-1, with D possibly TRBD2 on 5 matching bases. Germline-derived CDR1 and CDR2 are GTSNPN and SVGIG (reference sequence). V was trimmed by 1 base and J by 4 bases, leaving 11 bases between them. The CDR3 spans 14 residues. The CDR3 nucleotides read TGTGCCTGGAGTGGGGAGCCGGCGTACAATGAGCAGTTCTTC. Translated, it gives CAWSGEPAYNEQFF.

Details on this clone: One end of the junction does not line up with germline, which may come from a read error. In the same sample, other DNA sequences code for this CDR3. The rearrangement joins TRBV29-1 to TRBJ2-1, with 13 bases fitting TRBD2. The CDR3 totals 21 residues. Germline V gene sequence: CDR1 SQVTM, CDR2 ANQGSEA. The CDR3 region has the DNA TGCAGCGTTGGAGGGACTGGGTCCGGGACTAGCGGGGCATACTCCTACAATGAGCTGTTCTTC. This translates into CSVGGTGSGTSGAYSYNELFF.

Concerning this clone: The junction departs from the called germline gene at one end, perhaps through a read error. The CDR3 DNA sequence: TGCAGCGGAGGAGGGACAGGGTCCGGGACTAGCGGGGCATACTCCTTCAATGAGCAGTTCTTC. Translating it yields CSGGGTGSGTSGAYSFNEQFF. This chain links TRBV29-1 with TRBJ2-1; TRBD2 aligns across 13 bases. The germline V gene encodes CDR1 SQVTM and CDR2 ANQGSEA. This CDR3 spans 21 amino acids.

This clone was seen a handful of times. The chain carries TRBV6-1 and TRBJ2-7; no reliable D call. CDR3 length: 12 residues. Looked up from germline, CDR1 is MNHNS and CDR2 is SASEGT. The ends were cut back, 6 bases at V and 7 bases at J, with 13 bases in the middle. As DNA, the CDR3 is TGTGCCAGCAGACCCCAGACCGGGGAGCAGTACTTC. Amino acid sequence: CASRPQTGEQYF.

The CDR3 protein is CASLVLAGVHEQYF. DNA for the CDR3: TGTGCCAGCTTAGTCCTAGCGGGAGTTCACGAGCAGTACTTC. J is TRBJ2-5 and V is TRBV13, with 10 bases matching TRBD2. The J call is in doubt because the DNA end fits TRBJ2-7 better. This CDR3 contains 14 residues. Germline assignment: CDR1 PRHDT and CDR2 FYEKMQ (reference sequence).

This clone has just a few counts. V usage is TRBV7-2 and J usage is TRBJ2-1, with a weak D call TRBD1 (6 bases). Germline loops: CDR1 SGHTA, CDR2 FQGNSA. The V end lost 6 bases, the J end lost 7 bases, and 16 bases lay between the germline ends. The CDR3 consists of 14 residues. In DNA form, the CDR3 reads TGTGCCAGCAGTTCGCAGGGGAGTACGAATGAGCAGTTCTTC. Its protein product is CASSSQGSTNEQFF.

In its sample, this clone was seen a few times. The genes are TRBV27 and TRBJ2-3; weak D call: TRBD2 (5 bases). CDR1 is MNHEY and CDR2 is SMNVEV in the germline V gene (reference sequence). V was clipped by 5 bases and J by 8 bases, with 14 bases between them. This CDR3 comprises 13 residues. The CDR3 nucleotides read TGTGCCAGCAGTGATACCCTAGCTTTTACGCAGTATTTT. As protein: CASSDTLAFTQYF.

This clone showed up just a few times. The chain is built from TRBV13 and TRBJ1-1; TRBD1 aligns across 9 bases. CDR3 length: 18 amino acids. Per the germline V gene, CDR1 is PRHDT and CDR2 is FYEKMQ (reference sequence). Trimming at V came to 6 bases and at J to 4 bases, leaving 18 bases not matched to a gene. The CDR3 coding sequence is TGTGCCAGCAGTGAACCCGCCGGACAGGGGACGGGTAGCACTGAAGCTTTCTTT. It codes for CASSEPAGQGTGSTEAFF.

This clone was observed a handful of times. A far larger clone is just one base off, so this is likely a read error. Additional DNA sequences in this sample encode the identical CDR3. The chain carries TRBV19 and TRBJ1-2; D is unclear. Trimming left V 6 bases short and J 1 base short, with 12 bases between. The CDR3 has 14 residues. CDR1 and CDR2 (germline): LNHDA, SQIVND (reference sequence). CDR3 sequence (DNA): TGTGCCAGTAGCACCCCGCATCTTAACTATGGCTACACCTTC. It yields the protein CASSTPHLNYGYTF.

J is TRBJ2-1 and V is TRBV5-6, with TRBD2 identical over 7 bases. The CDR3 has 16 residues. Looked up from germline, CDR1 is SGHDT and CDR2 is YYEEEE. Trimming took 3 bases from V and 6 from J; bases not matched to a gene: 12. The CDR3: CASSSTLPAGANEQFF. CDR3 coding DNA: TGTGCCAGCAGCTCAACACTGCCCGCGGGAGCCAATGAGCAGTTCTTC. The complete variable domain, with remaining parts taken from reference TRBV5-6 and TRBJ2-1, reads DAGVTQSPTHLIKTRGQQVTLRCSPKSGHDTVSWYQQALGQGPQFIFQYYEEEERQRGNFPDRFSGHQFPNYSSELNVNALLLGDSALYLCASSSTLPAGANEQFFGPGTRLTVL.

The chain recombines TRBV25-1 with TRBJ1-1, with D maybe TRBD1 (5 bases). Trimming cost V 9 bases and J 10 bases, with 21 bases left between them. The CDR3 length is 13 residues. Germline V lookup: CDR1 MGHDK, CDR2 SYGVNS. The CDR3: CASDFGLTDGAFF. In DNA, the CDR3 is TGTGCCAGTGACTTTGGATTGACAGATGGAGCTTTCTTT.

This clone was counted only a few times. The chain recombines TRBV25-1 with TRBJ1-1; possible D gene TRBD1, 6 bases. The ends were cut back, 10 bases at V and 7 bases at J, with 19 bases in the middle. The CDR3 length is 13 residues. Germline V lookup: CDR1 MGHDK, CDR2 SYGVNS. In DNA, the CDR3 is TGTGCCATGAGTGTATGGGGGCTCGGTGAAGCTTTCTTT. This codes for CAMSVWGLGEAFF.

Comment on this clone: This probably arose from a read error, given a far larger clone one base away. This same CDR3 is encoded by further DNA sequences in the sample. V usage is TRBV28 and J usage is TRBJ2-1, with TRBD2 matching over 9 bases. Germline V CDR1 and CDR2: MDHEN, SYDVKM. The V gene end was trimmed by 6 bases and the J gene end by 14 bases; junction bases not matched to a gene: 17. This CDR3 spans 15 amino acids. The CDR3, as DNA: TGTGCCAGCAGACCAACCCTGGGACTAGCAGGCGAGAAGTTCTTC. Translated: CASRPTLGLAGEKFF.

Sample share makes this clone medium-sized. Other DNA sequences in this specimen translate into the identical CDR3. The chain uses TRBV5-1 and TRBJ2-7, with TRBD1 matching 7 bases. The germline V gene has CDR1 SGHRS and CDR2 YFSETQ. The CDR3 is 12 amino acids. V gave up 0 bases and J gave up 6 bases; unmatched junction bases: 0. As DNA, the CDR3 is TGCGCCAGCAGCTTGGCAGGGGGCGAGCAGTACTTC. This codes for CASSLAGGEQYF.

Note on this clone: At one of its ends the junction is not consistent with the germline gene, which may arise from a read error. The sample contains more than one DNA sequence encoding this CDR3. V is TRBV29-1 and J is TRBJ2-1, with TRBD2 matching over 16 bases. CDR3 length: 21 residues. Germline loops: CDR1 SQVTM, CDR2 ANQGSEA. DNA of the CDR3: TGCAGCGTAGGAGGGACAGGGTCCGGGACTAGCGGGAGGGCTACCTACAATGAGCAATTCTTC. As protein: CSVGGTGSGTSGRATYNEQFF.

The CDR3 spells CASMVGSSYNEQFF. CDR3 in DNA: TGTGCCAGCATGGTCGGGAGCTCCTACAATGAGCAGTTCTTC. V gene TRBV5-6 combines with J gene TRBJ2-1; D possibly corresponds to TRBD2 (6 bases). V gave up 6 bases and J gave up 0 bases, with 10 bases separating them. Germline CDR1 SGHDT, CDR2 YYEEEE. This CDR3 contains 14 residues. Variable domain in full (rest from reference TRBV5-6 and TRBJ2-1): DAGVTQSPTHLIKTRGQQVTLRCSPKSGHDTVSWYQQALGQGPQFIFQYYEEEERQRGNFPDRFSGHQFPNYSSELNVNALLLGDSALYLCASMVGSSYNEQFFGPGTRLTVL.

This clone was picked up one time. The rearrangement links TRBV25-1 to TRBJ1-1; a weak D match, TRBD1 (5 bases). Per the germline V gene, CDR1 is MGHDK and CDR2 is SYGVNS. This CDR3 region has 15 residues. V lost 9 bases and J lost 6, with 23 bases in between. CDR3 sequence (DNA): TGTGCCAGTAGAGACCTCTTGGGGGGTTCGGCTGAAGCTTTCTTT. Protein: CASRDLLGGSAEAFF.

The chain links TRBV7-8 to TRBJ2-1; tentative D call: TRBD2 (5 bases). This CDR3 has 13 residues. Germline V gives CDR1 SGHVS, CDR2 FQNEAQ. V lost 5 bases and J lost 7, with 12 bases in between. DNA for the CDR3: TGTGCCAGCAGCCCCCTAGGACTTAATGAGCAGTTCTTC. It yields the protein CASSPLGLNEQFF. Drawing the rest from reference TRBV7-8 and TRBJ2-1, the complete variable domain is GAGVSQSPRYKVAKRGQDVALRCDPISGHVSLFWYQQALGQGPEFLTYFQNEAQLDKSGLPSDRFFAERPEGSVSTLKIQRTQQEDSAVYLCASSPLGLNEQFFGPGTRLTVL.

A word on this clone: At the DNA level, this CDR3 is encoded by other sequences in the same sample as well. The V gene is TRBV29-1, the J gene TRBJ2-1; TRBD2 matches 13 bases. From germline, CDR1 is SQVTM and CDR2 ANQGSEA. J gave up 0 bases and V 6 bases, and 20 bases lay outside the gene matches. CDR3 length equals 21 residues. The CDR3 DNA reads TGCAGCGTAGGAGGGGCTGGGTCCGGGACTAGCGGGGCATACTCCTACAATGAGCAGTTCTTC. Protein product: CSVGGAGSGTSGAYSYNEQFF.

This clone came up a few times. The sample contains more than one DNA sequence encoding this CDR3. The V call is TRBV29-1, the J call TRBJ2-2; 11 positions match TRBD2. V gave up 4 bases and J gave up 2 bases; unmatched junction bases: 18. The CDR3 sequence is 20 residues long. CDR1 and CDR2 from the germline V gene are SQVTM and ANQGSEA. CDR3 nucleotide sequence: TGCAGCGTTGCCACGCCCGCCGGCCTAGCGGGAGGTTCTAACACCGGGGAGCTGTTTTTT. It encodes CSVATPAGLAGGSNTGELFF.

As to this clone: This sequence may be a read error, since a much larger clone differs from it by one base. The chain couples TRBV28 to TRBJ1-5; tentatively, D is TRBD1 (6 bases). CDR1 and CDR2 from the germline V gene are MDHEN and SYDVKM. V lost 3 bases and J lost 15, with 24 bases in between. The CDR3 has 15 amino acids. This chain's CDR3 is CASSFLLGGGSAPHF. The CDR3 region has the DNA TGTGCCAGCAGTTTCCTTCTGGGGGGGGGCTCAGCCCCGCATTTT.

With regard to this clone: One base separates it from a far larger clone, so it is likely a read error. The V call is TRBV28, the J call TRBJ1-2; no clear D. Trimming stripped 1 base from V and 5 bases from J, with 5 bases between. The CDR3 runs 12 residues. Per germline, CDR1 MDHEN and CDR2 SYDVKM. CDR3 protein: CASSLYNYGYTF. In DNA, the CDR3 is TGTGCCAGCAGTTTATACAATTATGGCTACACCTTC.

Notes on this clone: A read error may produce the germline difference seen at one junction end. The rearrangement joins TRBV10-3 to TRBJ2-1; D could derive from TRBD1 or TRBD2 (6 bases each). The CDR3 has 13 residues. Germline V gene data show CDR1 as ENHRY and CDR2 as SYGVKD. The CDR3 sequence: CASSPGGYNEQFF. DNA of the CDR3: TGTGCCAGCAGTCCCGGGGGCTATAATGAGCAGTTCTTC.

Details on this clone: Possible read error: a much larger clone is one base away. This chain connects TRBV29-1 to TRBJ2-1; TRBD2 aligns across 13 bases. Trimming at V came to 6 bases and at J to 0 bases, leaving 20 bases not matched to a gene. The CDR3 length is 21 residues. Germline CDR1 SQVTM, CDR2 ANQGSEA. The CDR3 DNA reads as TGCAGCGTAGGAGGGACATTGTCCGGGACTAGCGGGGCATACTCCTACAATGAGCAGTTCTTC. This translates into CSVGGTLSGTSGAYSYNEQFF.